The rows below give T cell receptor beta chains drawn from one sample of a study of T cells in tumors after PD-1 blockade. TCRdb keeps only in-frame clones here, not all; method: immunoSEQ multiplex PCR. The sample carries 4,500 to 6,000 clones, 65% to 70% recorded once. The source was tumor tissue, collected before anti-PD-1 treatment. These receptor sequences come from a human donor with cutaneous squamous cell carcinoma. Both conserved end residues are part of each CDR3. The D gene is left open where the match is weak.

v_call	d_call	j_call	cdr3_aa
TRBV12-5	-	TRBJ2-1	CASGSWKSYNEQFF
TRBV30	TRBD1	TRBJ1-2	CAWTGQDYGYTF
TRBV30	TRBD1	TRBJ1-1	CAWKFRQGFTEAFF
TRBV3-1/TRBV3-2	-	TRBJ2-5	CASSQVVETQYF
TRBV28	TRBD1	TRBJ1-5	CASSPPDRPNQPQHF
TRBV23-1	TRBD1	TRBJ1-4	CASSQSYIGTGATNEKLFF
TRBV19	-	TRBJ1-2	CASSGTNYGYTF
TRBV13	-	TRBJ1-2	CASSLGTGNYGYTF
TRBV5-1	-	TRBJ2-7	CASSWSPGDYEQYF
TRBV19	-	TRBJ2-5	CASSTGTQETQYF
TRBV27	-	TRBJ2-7	CASSKSPRMIAYEQYF
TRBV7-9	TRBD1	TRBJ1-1	CASSSQGAIWGNTEAFF
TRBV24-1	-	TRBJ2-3	CATSSGTPDTQYF
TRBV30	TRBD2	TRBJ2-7	CAWRPTSVEQYF
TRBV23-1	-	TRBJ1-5	CASSLAPGIGGQPQHF
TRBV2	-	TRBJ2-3	CASSSFQVSTDTQYF
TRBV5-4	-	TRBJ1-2	CASSPDRNYGYTF
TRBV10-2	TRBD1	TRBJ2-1	CASSDGTGVFPYNEQFF